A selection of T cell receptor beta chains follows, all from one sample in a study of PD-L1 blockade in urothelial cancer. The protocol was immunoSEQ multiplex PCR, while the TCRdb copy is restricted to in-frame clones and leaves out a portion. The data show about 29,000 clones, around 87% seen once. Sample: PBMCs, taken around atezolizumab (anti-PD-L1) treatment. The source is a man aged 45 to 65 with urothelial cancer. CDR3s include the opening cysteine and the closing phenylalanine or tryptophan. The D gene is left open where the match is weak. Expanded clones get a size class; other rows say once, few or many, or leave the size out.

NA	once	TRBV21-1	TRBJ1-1	TGTGCCAGCAGCACCCTGGGGGAGGGGGAGTATGACACTGAAGCTTTCTTT	CASSTLGEGEYDTEAFF
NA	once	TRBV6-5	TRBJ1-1	TGTGCCAGCAGTTACGTGGACAGAGGGACTGAAGCTTTCTTT	CASSYVDRGTEAFF
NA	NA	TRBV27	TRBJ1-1	TGTGCCAGCCGATCAGACAGGACTAACACTGAAGCTTTCTTT	CASRSDRTNTEAFF
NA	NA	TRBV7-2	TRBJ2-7	TGTGCCAGCAGCCTTACCTTACAATCCGAGCAGTACTTC	CASSLTLQSEQYF
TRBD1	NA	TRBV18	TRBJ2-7	TGTGCCAGCTCACCACCGGGAAGGGGGCAGGGCGAGCAGTACTTC	CASSPPGRGQGEQYF
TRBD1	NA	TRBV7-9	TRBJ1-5	TGTGCCAGCAGCTTGACAGGGGGCGGTCAGCCCCAGCATTTT	CASSLTGGGQPQHF
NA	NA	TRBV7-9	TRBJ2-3	TGTGCCAGCAGCTTTGGGGGGAGGAACGCAGATACGCAGTATTTT	CASSFGGRNADTQYF
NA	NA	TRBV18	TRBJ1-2	TGTGCCAGCTCAACGGTGCCGCTACACAGAAGCTATGGCTACACCTTC	CASSTVPLHRSYGYTF
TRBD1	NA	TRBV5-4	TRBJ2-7	TGTGCCAGCAGCGCGGACAGGGACTCCTACGAGCAGTACTTC	CASSADRDSYEQYF
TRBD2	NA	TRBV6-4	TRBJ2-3	TGTGCCAGCGGCGGGGGGGCCCGTACAGATACGCAGTATTTT	CASGGGARTDTQYF
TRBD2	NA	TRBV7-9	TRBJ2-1	TGTGCCAGCAGCCGACTAGCGGGGGGCTACAATGAGCAGTTCTTC	CASSRLAGGYNEQFF
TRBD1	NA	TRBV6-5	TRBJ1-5	TGTGCCAGCAGTTACTCGAGACAGGGACCTAATCAGCCCCAGCATTTT	CASSYSRQGPNQPQHF
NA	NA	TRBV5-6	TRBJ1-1	TGTGCCAGCAGCCCCGCCGGGAGAGAAGCTTTCTTT	CASSPAGREAFF
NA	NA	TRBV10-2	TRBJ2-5	TGCGCCAGCAGTTCCTTGGAGGCCCAGTACTTC	CASSSLEAQYF
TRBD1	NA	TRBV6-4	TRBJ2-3	TGTGCCAGCAGCCCTACCGGGACAGGGGGAGGTTTCGGTACGCAGTATTTT	CASSPTGTGGGFGTQYF
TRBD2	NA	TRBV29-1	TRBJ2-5	TGCAGCGTTACTGGCGGGGGAGAGACCCAGTACTTC	CSVTGGGETQYF
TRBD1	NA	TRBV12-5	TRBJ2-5	TGTGCTAGTGGGTCGACAGGGGTAAAAGAGACCCAGTACTTC	CASGSTGVKETQYF
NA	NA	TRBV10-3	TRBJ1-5	TGTGCCATCAGTGAGGACATTAACAATCAGCCCCAGCATTTT	CAISEDINNQPQHF
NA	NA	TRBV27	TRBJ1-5	TGTGCCAGCAGTTTTGGGGCGGAAGATCAGCCCCAGCATTTT	CASSFGAEDQPQHF
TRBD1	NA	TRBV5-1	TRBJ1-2	TGCGCCAGCAGCTCCGGGACAGGGATCGACTATGGCTACACCTTC	CASSSGTGIDYGYTF
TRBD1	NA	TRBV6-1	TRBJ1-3	TGTGCCAGCAGACGGACAGGGATGGGAAACACCATATATTTT	CASRRTGMGNTIYF
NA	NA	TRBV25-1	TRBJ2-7	TGTGCCAGCAGTGATTCCCGGGACTTCGGATACGAGCAGTACTTC	CASSDSRDFGYEQYF
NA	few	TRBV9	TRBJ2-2	TGTGCCAGCAGCGCTGGGGGCCACGGCACCGGGGAGCTGTTTTTT	CASSAGGHGTGELFF
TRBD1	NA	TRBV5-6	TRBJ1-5	TGTGCCAGCAGCTCAGGACAGGCACTTAATCAGCCCCAGCATTTT	CASSSGQALNQPQHF
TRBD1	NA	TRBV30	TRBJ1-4	TGTGCCTGGGGGACAGTTAATGAAAAACTGTTTTTT	CAWGTVNEKLFF
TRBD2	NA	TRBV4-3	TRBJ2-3	TGCGCCAGCAGCCAAGAACCTAGCGGGGGAACTAGCACAGATACGCAGTATTTT	CASSQEPSGGTSTDTQYF
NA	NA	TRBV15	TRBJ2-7	TGTGCCACCAGCAGAGAAAACTACCCTCCCGTGGGGGGTGATTCCTACGAGCAGTACTTC	CATSRENYPPVGGDSYEQYF
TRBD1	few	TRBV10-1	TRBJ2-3	TGCGCCAGCAGTGAGGGGACAGCTGACACAGATACGCAGTATTTT	CASSEGTADTDTQYF
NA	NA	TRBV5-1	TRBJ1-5	TGCGCCAGCAGCTTGGATGGGGGGGATCAGCCCCAGCATTTT	CASSLDGGDQPQHF
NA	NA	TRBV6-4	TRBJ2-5	TGTGCCAGCAGTGACTCGCCAGGGAAAGAGACCCAGTACTTC	CASSDSPGKETQYF
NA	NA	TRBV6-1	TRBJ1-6	TGTGCCAGCTCGGGACTCGATAATTCACCCCTCCACTTT	CASSGLDNSPLHF
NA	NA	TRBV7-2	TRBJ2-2	TGTGCCAGCAGCCCTAGCGGAGGGGGGATCGGGGAGCTGTTTTTT	CASSPSGGGIGELFF
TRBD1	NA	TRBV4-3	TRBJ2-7	TGCGCCAGCAGCCAAGTGGGACAGGGTGCCTACGAGCAGTACTTC	CASSQVGQGAYEQYF
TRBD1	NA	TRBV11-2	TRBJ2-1	TGTGCCAGCAGCTTAGGGGGACAGGGGCGCGATGAGCAGTTCTTC	CASSLGGQGRDEQFF
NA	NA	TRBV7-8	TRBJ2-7	TGTGCCAGCAGCTTAGGGGTGCAGGGGCTGTCCTTC	CASSLGVQGLSF
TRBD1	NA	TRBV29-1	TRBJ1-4	TGCAGCGTCGCTGGGACAGTAAATGAAAAACTGTTTTTT	CSVAGTVNEKLFF
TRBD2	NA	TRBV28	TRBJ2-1	TGTGCCAGCCGTATCCATCGACTAGCGGGGGGAGTACGTGAGCAGTTCTTC	CASRIHRLAGGVREQFF
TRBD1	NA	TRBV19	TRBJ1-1	TGTGCCACAGTTAGGACAGGACACATGAACACTGAAGCTTTCTTT	CATVRTGHMNTEAFF
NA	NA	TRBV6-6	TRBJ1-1	TGTGCCAGCAGTTACTCGACAGACTGGGGCACTGAAGCTTTCTTT	CASSYSTDWGTEAFF
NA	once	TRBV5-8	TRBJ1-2	TGTGCCAGCACCTCTGGTTGGAGTTATGGCTACACCTTC	CASTSGWSYGYTF
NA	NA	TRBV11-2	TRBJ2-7	TGTGCCAGCAGCTTAGATCGAATGTGGCTCTCCTTC	CASSLDRMWLSF
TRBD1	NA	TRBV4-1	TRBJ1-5	TGCGCCAGCAGCCTACAGGGGCAAGGGGAGCCCCAGCATTTT	CASSLQGQGEPQHF
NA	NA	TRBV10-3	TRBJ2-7	TGTGCCATCAACGGAGGCGAGGCATCGGACGAGCAGTACTTC	CAINGGEASDEQYF
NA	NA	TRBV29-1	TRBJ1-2	TGCAGCGTTGTTATGAGCGGAGGCGGCTACACCTTC	CSVVMSGGGYTF
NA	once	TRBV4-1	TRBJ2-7	TGCGCCAGCAGTAAACAGGGGGGGATCCACGAGCAGTACTTC	CASSKQGGIHEQYF
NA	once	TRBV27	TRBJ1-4	TGTGCCAGCAGTTTATTCTTGGGGGCGAATGAAAAACTGTTTTTT	CASSLFLGANEKLFF
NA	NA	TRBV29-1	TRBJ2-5	TGCAGCGTATCCGGGGAAGAGACCCAGTACTTC	CSVSGEETQYF
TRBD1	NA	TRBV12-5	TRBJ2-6	TGTGCTAGTGGTTTTTCATATGGAGAGGGGGCCTTCTCTGGGGCCAACGTCCTGACTTTC	CASGFSYGEGAFSGANVLTF
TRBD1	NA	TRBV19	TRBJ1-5	TGTGCCAGTAGTGCCGGGACAGGGTGGCAGCCCCAGCATTTT	CASSAGTGWQPQHF
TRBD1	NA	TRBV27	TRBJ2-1	TGTGCCAGCAGTTTATTGGTTATGGGGACAGGGGGCAATGAGCAGTTCTTC	CASSLLVMGTGGNEQFF
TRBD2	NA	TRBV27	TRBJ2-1	TGTGCCAGCAGAGATTCGGGAGGGGGATACAATGAGCAGTTCTTC	CASRDSGGGYNEQFF
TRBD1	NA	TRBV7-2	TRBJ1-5	TGTGCCAGCAGCCCTCCGGGACAGGGAAATCAGCCCCAGCATTTT	CASSPPGQGNQPQHF
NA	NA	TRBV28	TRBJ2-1	TGTGCCAGCAGTGGGACTTCGCTCAGCTCCTACAATGAGCAGTTCTTC	CASSGTSLSSYNEQFF
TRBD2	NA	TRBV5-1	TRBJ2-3	TGCGCCAGCAGCCCACCGGGACTAGCGGGGGATACGCAGTATTTT	CASSPPGLAGDTQYF
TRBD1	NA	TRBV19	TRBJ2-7	TGTGCCAGTAGTATAGGGACAGGGGTCCACGAGCAGTACTTC	CASSIGTGVHEQYF